A selection of T cell receptor beta chains follows, all from one sample in a study of cytomegalovirus exposure and HLA in healthy donors. Measured with immunoSEQ multiplex PCR; TCRdb has only the in-frame clones, and not every one. The repertoire has about 110,000 clones, about 74% of them found once; the top ten carry 14%. Sequenced material: PBMCs. These receptors came from a woman between 40 and 50 years old in good health and CMV-seropositive. Each CDR3 is given with its conserved first and last residue.

v_gene: TRBV7-2
CDR3aa: CASSVVGGLAETNEQFF

v_gene: TRBV5-4
CDR3aa: CASSLAYRTGMNTEAFF

v_gene: TRBV18
CDR3aa: CASSPGFAGNTEAFF

v_gene: TRBV2
CDR3aa: CASSEGQGEAFF

v_gene: TRBV5-4
CDR3aa: CASSLGGGGAQETQYF

v_gene: TRBV6-1
CDR3aa: CASSLESVGREQYF

v_gene: TRBV18
CDR3aa: CASSPMNTRETEAFF

v_gene: TRBV10-3
CDR3aa: CAISDLKGATEAFF

v_gene: TRBV6-5
CDR3aa: CASSYTGQGVETQYF

v_gene: TRBV29-1
CDR3aa: CSVMTGAHQPQHF

v_gene: TRBV7-8
CDR3aa: CASSLGTGRYNQPQHF

v_gene: TRBV5-1
CDR3aa: CASSPGTGGYEQYF

v_gene: TRBV4-1
CDR3aa: CASSQPGGSTYEQYF

v_gene: TRBV6-1
CDR3aa: CASSAGQGWVEKLFF

v_gene: TRBV6-5
CDR3aa: CASSRGPNTGELFF

v_gene: TRBV5-1
CDR3aa: CASSLAASGQEQYF

v_gene: TRBV2
CDR3aa: CASNPRGLMSYNEQFF

v_gene: TRBV7-6
CDR3aa: CASSLGGSGNTIYF

v_gene: TRBV21-1
CDR3aa: CASSDRLAGRRYSNQPQHF

v_gene: TRBV2
CDR3aa: CASSQQGATNTGELFF

v_gene: TRBV5-1
CDR3aa: CASSPGTGGALGEKLFF

v_gene: TRBV6-1
CDR3aa: CASSVADGRGAFF